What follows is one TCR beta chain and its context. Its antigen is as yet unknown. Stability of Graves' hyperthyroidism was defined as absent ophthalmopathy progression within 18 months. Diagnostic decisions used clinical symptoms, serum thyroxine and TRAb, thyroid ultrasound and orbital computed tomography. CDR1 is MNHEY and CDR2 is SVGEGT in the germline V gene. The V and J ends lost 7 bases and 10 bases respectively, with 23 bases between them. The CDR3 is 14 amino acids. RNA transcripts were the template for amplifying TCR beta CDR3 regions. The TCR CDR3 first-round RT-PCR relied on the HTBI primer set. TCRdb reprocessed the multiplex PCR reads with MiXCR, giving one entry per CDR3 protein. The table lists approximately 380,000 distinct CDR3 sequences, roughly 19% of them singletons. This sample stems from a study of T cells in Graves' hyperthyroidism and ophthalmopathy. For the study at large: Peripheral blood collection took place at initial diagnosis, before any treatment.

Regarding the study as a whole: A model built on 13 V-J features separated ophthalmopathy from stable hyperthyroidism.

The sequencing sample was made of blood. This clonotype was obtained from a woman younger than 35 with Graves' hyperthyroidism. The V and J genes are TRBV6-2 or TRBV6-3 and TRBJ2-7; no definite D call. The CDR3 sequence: CASIKGVQNFDQYF. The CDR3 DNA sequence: TGTGCCAGCATCAAAGGTGTACAAAACTTCGATCAGTACTTC.